The 13 T cell receptor beta chains below were found in one sample sequenced in a study of T cells in Graves' hyperthyroidism and ophthalmopathy. RNA transcripts served as the template for amplifying TCR beta CDR3 regions. RT-PCR in the first round (using the HTBI primer set) targeted the TCR CDR3. From the multiplex PCR reads, TCRdb called clonotypes with MiXCR, one entry per CDR3 protein. In the table there are 330,000 or so distinct CDR3 sequences, roughly a fifth of which are singletons. Sequences were obtained from blood. The receptors stem from a middle-aged man with Graves' ophthalmopathy.

In its sample, this clonotype was seen a few times. This rearrangement joins TRBV2 to TRBJ2-3; TRBD2 matches 7 bases. The CDR3 has 16 amino acids. Germline CDR1 reads SNHLY; CDR2 reads FYNNEI. V was clipped by 1 base and J by 4 bases; unmatched bases: 8. The CDR3, as DNA: TGTGCCAGCAGTGAAGGGGGACTAATCGGGGCAGATACGCAGTATTTT. Residues: CASSEGGLIGADTQYF.

The chain combines TRBV12-3 or TRBV12-4 with TRBJ2-6; the match to TRBD1 covers 9 bases. The CDR3 has 17 amino acids. The V segment lost 6 bases and the J segment 3 bases; nucleotides outside the gene matches: 9. The DNA for the CDR3 is TGTGCCAGCAGGGATACAGGGGGCCCTCTTGGGGCCAACGTCCTGACTTTC. Amino acid sequence: CASRDTGGPLGANVLTF.

This clonotype was observed a few times. The CDR3 protein is CASSPAGTSDTGELFF. In DNA form, the CDR3 reads TGTGCCAGCAGTCCGGCCGGGACTAGCGACACCGGGGAGCTGTTTTTT. The genes are TRBV13 and TRBJ2-2; TRBD2 agrees at 10 bases. Per the germline V gene, CDR1 is PRHDT and CDR2 is FYEKMQ (reference sequence). CDR3 length equals 16 residues. Trimming removed 6 bases from V and 3 bases from J; junction bases left unmatched: 7.

The chain is built from TRBV25-1 and TRBJ2-2; 7 bases match TRBD2. V was clipped by 1 base and J by 4 bases; unmatched bases: 6. The CDR3 totals 16 residues. Germline CDR1 MGHDK, CDR2 SYGVNS. The CDR3 loop reads CASSESGGRGTGELFF. The CDR3 DNA is TGTGCCAGCAGTGAATCCGGGGGGAGGGGCACCGGGGAGCTGTTTTTT. The full variable domain, its missing parts supplied by reference TRBV25-1 and TRBJ2-2, is EADIYQTPRYLVIGTGKKITLECSQTMGHDKMYWYQQDPGMELHLIHYSYGVNSTEKGDLSSESTVSRIRTEHFPLTLESARPSHTSQYLCASSESGGRGTGELFFGEGSRLTVL.

This clonotype has just a few counts. The chain links TRBV28 to TRBJ2-5; D is possibly TRBD1 (6 bases). The CDR3 extends over 15 amino acids. CDR1 and CDR2 (germline): MDHEN, SYDVKM. Deletions cut 3 bases from V and 5 bases from J, with 16 bases between. Here the CDR3 DNA reads TGTGCCAGCAGTTTTGGGGACACCGTTTACGAGACCCAGTACTTC. This codes for CASSFGDTVYETQYF.

This chain uses TRBV20-1 with TRBJ2-7; 16 positions agree with TRBD2. Germline lookup yields CDR1 DFQATT and CDR2 SNEGSKA (reference sequence). J lost 3 bases, V lost 6 bases, and 5 bases had no gene match. This CDR3 spans 15 amino acids. The CDR3 bases are TGCAGTGCCCGGGGACTAGCGGGAGGGGGCTACGAGCAGTACTTC. Protein sequence: CSARGLAGGGYEQYF.

J is TRBJ2-7 and V is TRBV19, with 9 bases fitting TRBD2. The trim removed 8 bases at V and 1 base at J, leaving 12 bases unmatched. The germline V gene encodes CDR1 LNHDA and CDR2 SQIVND (reference sequence). The CDR3 consists of 16 residues. The CDR3 coding sequence is TGTGCCAGTTCCCCATTCGGACTAGCGAGATCCTACGAGCAGTACTTC. This codes for CASSPFGLARSYEQYF.

The V call is TRBV28, the J call TRBJ2-7, with TRBD1 as a possible D gene (6 bases). V lost 3 bases and J 5 bases, leaving 17 bases between the germline ends. The CDR3 is 15 amino acids. Germline-derived CDR1 and CDR2 are MDHEN and SYDVKM. Written as DNA, the CDR3 is TGTGCCAGCAGTTTCCTGTCAACAGGGAGTAACGAGCAGTACTTC. Translated: CASSFLSTGSNEQYF.

This clonotype was counted between two and nine times. A read error may account for a junction end that differs from germline. The J gene is TRBJ2-1, the V gene TRBV20-1, with D perhaps being TRBD1 or TRBD2 (5 bases each). CDR1 and CDR2 from the germline V gene are DFQATT and SNEGSKA (reference sequence). This CDR3 has 15 amino acids. CDR3 in DNA: TGCAGTGCGAGAGGGTATGAGACAGACTACAATGAGCAGTTCTTC. Its translation: CSARGYETDYNEQFF.

This clonotype was seen many times. This chain connects TRBV11-2 to TRBJ1-1; weak D call: TRBD1 (6 bases). Trimming stripped 5 bases from V and 5 bases from J, with 15 bases between. Germline V CDR1 and CDR2: SGHAT, FQNNGV. This CDR3 is built from 14 residues. CDR3 protein: CASSKGGGVTEAFF. In DNA form, the CDR3 reads TGTGCCAGCAGCAAAGGAGGGGGGGTGACTGAAGCTTTCTTT. The full variable domain, in which reference TRBV11-2 and TRBJ1-1 provide the parts outside the CDR3, is EAGVAQSPRYKIIEKRQSVAFWCNPISGHATLYWYQQILGQGPKLLIQFQNNGVVDDSQLPKDRFSAERLKGVDSTLKIQPAKLEDSAVYLCASSKGGGVTEAFFGQGTRLTVV.

V and J are TRBV24-1 and TRBJ2-3; D may be TRBD2 (5 bases). The V gene's germline CDR1 is KGHDR and CDR2 SFDVKD. V gave up 5 bases and J gave up 0 bases, with 8 bases separating them. The CDR3 extends over 14 amino acids. CDR3 in amino acids: CATSAGGSTDTQYF. The CDR3 region has the DNA TGTGCCACCAGTGCCGGCGGGAGCACAGATACGCAGTATTTT.

There are many counts of this clonotype. The chain has TRBV20-1 and TRBJ2-5; D is unclear. Germline CDR1 DFQATT, CDR2 SNEGSKA (reference sequence). Trimming cost V 0 bases and J 1 base, with 18 bases left between them. This CDR3 contains 17 residues. CDR3 sequence reads: CSAREYSAARSQETQYF. Written as DNA, the CDR3 is TGCAGTGCTAGAGAATATTCAGCCGCAAGGAGCCAAGAGACCCAGTACTTC.

This clonotype came up many times. This chain joins TRBV27 and TRBJ2-5; TRBD1 agrees at 12 bases. Germline CDR1 reads MNHEY; CDR2 reads SMNVEV (reference sequence). Unmatched junction bases numbered 7, after V lost 1 base and J lost 4 bases. This CDR3 contains 17 residues. CDR3 coding DNA: TGTGCCAGCAGTTTATATTGGGACAGGGGGCTTCTAGAGACCCAGTACTTC. The encoded protein is CASSLYWDRGLLETQYF.